This paragraph reports one T cell receptor beta chain. This clonotype was observed a few times. Its recognized antigen is unknown. No quality values exist for individual bases; no much larger clone is one base distant. In the ophthalmopathy patients, disease was moderately to severely active, with a Clinical Activity Score of 3 or more, a NOSPECS grade of 4 or more, and a duration of less than 3 months. Any patient with an uncontrolled infection, another autoimmune disease, pregnancy or lactation was excluded. Diagnoses were established on the basis of clinical symptoms, serum thyroxine and TRAb, thyroid ultrasound, and orbital computed tomography. PBMCs were isolated from about 9.1 ml of fresh peripheral blood by Ficoll-Paque density gradient centrifugation. Total RNA was extracted with Trizol reagent, and quality was checked on an Agilent 2100 Bioanalyzer. The sample belongs to a study of T cells in Graves' hyperthyroidism and ophthalmopathy (dated by TCRdb to about 2019). About the investigation overall: Peripheral blood was collected at initial diagnosis, before any treatment. The approximately 100 discovery patients were randomly divided into training and test sets at a 7:3 ratio. Prospective prediction of ophthalmopathy was tested in an independent validation cohort of fewer than 20 hyperthyroidism patients and 15 to 17 patients who later progressed to ophthalmopathy. Once sampling was done, hyperthyroidism patients were given methimazole at a starting dose of 30 mg daily, whereas ophthalmopathy patients were given high-dose intravenous methylprednisolone. To identify distinguishing TCR V-J signatures, a discovery cohort of around 100 patients was used, comprising 40 to 45 with Graves' ophthalmopathy and under 60 with stable Graves' hyperthyroidism. Thyroid tissue and blood T-cell repertoires from six Graves' hyperthyroidism patients were also compared in the study. The paper reports TCR Vbeta CDR3 sequencing of 140 or so peripheral blood samples: fewer than 50 ophthalmopathy, under 80 hyperthyroidism and approximately 17 progressor patients. The paper's findings and limits, for the study overall: No statistical method was used to set the sample size in advance, and investigators knew the group allocation. In validation, progression to ophthalmopathy was predicted by the model with roughly 71% sensitivity and 72.22% specificity, a median of roughly 6 months before onset. Most expanded thyroid clonotypes (frequency above 0.001) were also detected in blood, suggesting blood repertoires may reflect thyroid immune responses. A model built on a 13 V-J signature distinguished ophthalmopathy from stable hyperthyroidism, reaching 85% to 90% sensitivity and around 81% specificity in cross-validation and 80%/75% in testing.

A distance of 8 bases separates the germline ends of V and J, which lose 3 bases and 2 bases respectively. The CDR3 runs 13 amino acids, cysteine and phenylalanine included. CDR3 DNA is the only sequence kept; it has 39 bases, read in frame from the first base. CDR1 and CDR2 were assigned from the germline V gene (reference sequence) as DFQATT and SNEGSKA. The TCR beta CDR3 regions were amplified from RNA transcripts. The TCR CDR3 was subjected to a first round of RT-PCR using the HTBI primer set and the Qiagen OneStep RT-PCR kit. Libraries were constructed in a second round of multiplex PCR, after which size selection and purification were carried out. Sequencing of the libraries was done on an Illumina HiSeq2000 using paired-end 100 bp reads. The authors' pipeline ran thus. SOAPnuke was used to process the raw data, with reads discarded if the reads contained adapters or uncalled bases, had a mean Phred below 15, or lacked an exact constant-primer or identifier match. High-quality paired reads were merged with COPE v1.2.5, and unique nucleotide sequences were defined as clonotypes. MiTCR v1.1 was used to align clonotypes to the IMGT TRBV, TRBD and TRBJ reference segments. Only V-J combinations with frequency above 0.0001, covering 98% to 99.2% of repertoires, were analysed. A TCS score was defined as the ratio of F50 (clonal expansion) to E x V (chaos), with BLOSUM62-based TCRdist applied between CDR3 peptides within each V-J. Welch's t-statistics and random forest reduced fewer than 550 V-J features to some 14, which were used in a naive Bayes classifier (R e1071). In TCRdb, the public reads were trimmed at Q25 with fastp and aligned with MiXCR, with productive beta chains retained. Each CDR3 protein gets just one entry, which takes the most common genes and DNA from the rows behind it. TCRdb's processing, not the authors' own work, is the source of the V and J calls. The sample table records fewer than 450,000 distinct CDR3 sequences; 18% of these occur just once. In total, the top ten clones hold 40% of the sample.

Sample: blood. The TCR comes from a man between 18 and 35 years old with Graves' ophthalmopathy. The rearrangement combines TRBV20-1 with TRBJ1-3; the D segment could be TRBD1, given 5 matching bases. At the DNA level, the sequence is TGCAGTGCTAGTTCAGGGACTGGAAACACCATATATTTT. Its protein reads: CSASSGTGNTIYF.